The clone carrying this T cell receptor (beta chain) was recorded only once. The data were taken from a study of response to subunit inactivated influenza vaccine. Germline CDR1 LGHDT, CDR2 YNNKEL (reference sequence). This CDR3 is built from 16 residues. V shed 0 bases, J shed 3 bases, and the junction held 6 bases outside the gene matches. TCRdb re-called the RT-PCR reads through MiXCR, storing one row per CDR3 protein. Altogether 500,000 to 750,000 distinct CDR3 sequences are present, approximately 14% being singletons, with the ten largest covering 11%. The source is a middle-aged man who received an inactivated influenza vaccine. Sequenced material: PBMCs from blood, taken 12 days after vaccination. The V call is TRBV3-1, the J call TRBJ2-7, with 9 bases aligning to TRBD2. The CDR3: CASSQDGLAGHYEQYF. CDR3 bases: TGTGCCAGCAGCCAAGATGGGCTAGCGGGACACTACGAGCAGTACTTC.